This section outlines one T cell receptor beta chain sequence together with its context. Its matching antigen is unknown. This entry belongs to a study of cytomegalovirus exposure and HLA in healthy donors. Study-wide results and caveats: Associated with cytomegalovirus, according to the listing, were around 160 TCR beta chains.

Sequencing used immunoSEQ multiplex PCR; TCRdb keeps in-frame clones, though not all of them. The table lists about 160,000 clones, roughly 96% of them singletons. This receptor was identified in a woman aged 18 to 35 in good health and CMV-seronegative. Input material: PBMCs.

The CDR3 DNA is TGCGCCAGCAGCTTGGTAGTTAGTGCGGACAGGTCGAACACTGAAGCTTTCTTT. Residues: CASSLVVSADRSNTEAFF. The chain links TRBV5-1 to TRBJ1-1; TRBD1 aligns across 7 bases. Germline V gene lookup returns CDR1 SGHRS and CDR2 YFSETQ. CDR3 length: 18 amino acids. The V and J ends lost 0 bases and 1 base, in that order; junction bases with no gene match: 12.